This T cell receptor beta chain was profiled in a study of blood T cell repertoires in COVID-19. Study-level background: Material from acute and convalescent COVID-19 was sourced from the United States, Italy and Spain. From T cells, B-cell-depleted T cells, or PBMCs came the material, which was cDNA or gDNA.

The CDR3 sequence is 14 residues long. With 4 bases removed from V and 0 bases from J, the gap between germline ends came to 10 bases. Germline V gene sequence: CDR1 SNHLY, CDR2 FYNNEI. In the authors' workflow: Amplification with reference gene primers provided the estimates of nucleated cell counts. The repertoire was sequenced with immunoSEQ multiplex PCR; TCRdb's copy has only in-frame clones and lacks some. Clone size and the V and J calls come from that table; the DNA yielded D and trimming. The sample lists tens of thousands of clones; 91% were seen once. The sequencing input was peripheral blood. This sequence joins TRBV2 and TRBJ2-7, with a tentative D call TRBD1 (5 bases). This sequence originates from a woman between 50 and 59 years old in a cohort sampled during active COVID-19. The CDR3 protein is CASSAGRASYEQYF. CDR3 nucleotides: TGTGCCAGCAGTGCGGGCAGGGCCTCCTACGAGCAGTACTTC.